The present T cell receptor beta chain was sequenced within a study of vaccination and CD4 T cells after COVID-19. Overall study context: Convalescent patients gave post-COVID blood a median roughly 96 days post-diagnosis, range 35 to 161. Culture controls were given either a CEFX pool, an HIV-1 Nef pool, or no peptide.

The CDR3 covers 16 residues. Germline V lookup: CDR1 LNHDA, CDR2 SQIVND (reference sequence). The V and J ends lost 5 bases and 1 base, in that order; junction bases with no gene match: 6. A remark on this clonotype: Its antigen is not identified.

Stated treatment: approximately 9-day PBMC culture with coronavirus spike peptide pools or control peptides (ViraFEST assay). Positive tests by PCR, dated March to December 2020, predated US Alpha, Beta and Delta variants. The authors replaced half the medium with fresh IL-2 medium on days 3 and 7. Sequence data for DNA of cultured CD4+ T cells were generated by the Oncomine TCR Beta short-read assay. TCRdb used MiXCR to reprocess the PCR reads, holding one entry per CDR3 protein. This table has 15,000 to 20,000 distinct CDR3 sequences, 35% to 40% appearing once. The clonotype was recovered from a human donor who had recovered from COVID-19. Sequenced material: CD4+ T cells from blood, cultured in vitro. The chain joins TRBV19 to TRBJ2-3, with 10 bases matching TRBD2. CDR3 sequence: CASSAQGTSGTDTQYF. The CDR3 region has the DNA TGTGCCAGTAGTGCCCAAGGGACTAGCGGCACAGATACGCAGTATTTT.